The 27 T cell receptor beta chains below all came from one sample that was sequenced in a study of blood T cell repertoires in COVID-19. Method: immunoSEQ multiplex PCR; TCRdb's copy keeps in-frame clones and lacks some. The sample records over 40,000 clones, about 86% being singletons. The sequenced material came from peripheral blood. The receptors come from a woman in her sixties with acute or convalescent COVID-19.

The chain links TRBV19 to TRBJ1-1, with 8 bases identical to TRBD1. Germline-derived CDR1 and CDR2 are LNHDA and SQIVND (reference sequence). Germline trimming cut 4 bases from V and 3 bases from J; bases unmatched to any gene: 7. The CDR3 loop spans 15 amino acids. DNA for the CDR3: TGTGCCAGTAGTAGGATGACAGGGGTTGACACTGAAGCTTTCTTT. It encodes CASSRMTGVDTEAFF.

This clone has a handful of counts. The genes are TRBV6-2 or TRBV6-3 and TRBJ1-1, with 7 bases fitting TRBD1. The CDR3 is 16 amino acids. The V gene end was trimmed by 5 bases and the J gene end by 0 bases; junction bases not matched to a gene: 9. The germline gives CDR1 MNHEY, CDR2 SVGEGT. The CDR3 sequence: CASSHYRGGLNTEAFF. Here the CDR3 DNA reads TGTGCCAGCAGTCACTACAGGGGTGGCCTGAACACTGAAGCTTTCTTT.

The chain carries TRBV20-1 and TRBJ2-1, with TRBD2 identical over 10 bases. CDR1 DFQATT and CDR2 SNEGSKA come from the germline V gene (reference sequence). After removal of 3 bases from V and 1 base from J, the junction contained 9 bases not matched to a gene. The CDR3 runs to 17 residues. The CDR3 protein is CSASPWTSGVSYNEQFF. In DNA form, the CDR3 reads TGCAGTGCTAGTCCCTGGACTAGCGGCGTTTCCTACAATGAGCAGTTCTTC.

This clone was observed a handful of times. The chain employs TRBV18 and TRBJ2-7, with no clear D. The CDR3 runs to 13 residues. Looked up from germline, CDR1 is KGHSH and CDR2 is LQKENI. The V gene lost 3 bases and the J gene lost 5 bases, with 11 bases spanning the gap. The CDR3 coding sequence is TGTGCCAGCTCACCCCAGGCCCTGGACGAGCAGTACTTC. Protein sequence: CASSPQALDEQYF.

The chain uses TRBV18 and TRBJ2-1, with D possibly being TRBD1 (5 bases). The V and J ends lost 2 bases and 2 bases respectively, with 7 bases between them. The CDR3 is made up of 14 amino acids. Germline CDR1 is KGHSH and CDR2 is LQKENI. CDR3 DNA sequence: TGTGCCAGCTCACCAAAGGGGCCCTACAATGAGCAGTTCTTC. Its translation: CASSPKGPYNEQFF.

The chain couples TRBV30 to TRBJ1-6, with unresolved D. Germline CDR1 GTSNPN, CDR2 SVGIG (reference sequence). The CDR3 consists of 13 residues. Deletions cut 2 bases from V and 8 bases from J, with 10 bases between. In DNA, the CDR3 is TGTGCCTGGAGTATGACACCTTATTCACCCCTCCACTTT. Amino acid sequence: CAWSMTPYSPLHF.

The chain employs TRBV6-2 or TRBV6-3 and TRBJ2-3; D is unresolved. CDR3 length equals 14 residues. The germline gives CDR1 MNHEY, CDR2 SVGEGT. The germline V and J ends were trimmed by 3 bases and 6 bases, with 13 bases remaining between them. The CDR3 nucleotides are TGTGCCAGCAGTTATCAAATGGTGGCCGATACGCAGTATTTT. Its protein is CASSYQMVADTQYF.

This chain joins TRBV11-1 and TRBJ1-5; 7 nucleotides match TRBD1. Germline CDR1 and CDR2: SGHAT and FQDESV (reference sequence). J gave up 3 bases and V 5 bases, and 4 bases lay outside the gene matches. This CDR3 is 14 amino acids long. The CDR3 DNA is TGTGCCAGCAGCAAGACAGGGTACAATCAGCCCCAGCATTTT. Its protein product is CASSKTGYNQPQHF.

The CDR3 region has the DNA TGCGCCAGCAGTCCTCAGGGGAATCAGCCCCAGCATTTT. Translating gives CASSPQGNQPQHF. The rearrangement links TRBV10-1 to TRBJ1-5, with D maybe TRBD1 (6 bases). Germline CDR1 reads WNHNN; CDR2 reads SYGVQD (reference sequence). V was trimmed by 5 bases and J by 4 bases, leaving 9 bases between them. The CDR3 length is 13 residues.

The rearrangement joins TRBV11-2 to TRBJ2-7; 8 bases line up with TRBD2. Germline lookup yields CDR1 SGHAT and CDR2 FQNNGV. This CDR3 has 19 amino acids. The ends lost 6 bases at V and 3 bases at J; junction bases unmatched: 22. CDR3 residues: CASSFSLPEGREVYYEQYF. Written as DNA, the CDR3 is TGTGCCAGCAGTTTCTCCCTGCCCGAGGGGCGGGAGGTATACTACGAGCAGTACTTC. The variable domain in full, with the rest retrieved from reference TRBV11-2 and TRBJ2-7, is EAGVAQSPRYKIIEKRQSVAFWCNPISGHATLYWYQQILGQGPKLLIQFQNNGVVDDSQLPKDRFSAERLKGVDSTLKIQPAKLEDSAVYLCASSFSLPEGREVYYEQYFGPGTRLTVT.

The chain combines TRBV7-8 with TRBJ2-2, with TRBD1 matching 9 bases. V gave up 3 bases and J gave up 2 bases; unmatched junction bases: 4. The germline gives CDR1 SGHVS, CDR2 FQNEAQ. The CDR3 sequence is 16 residues long. CDR3: CASSLRQGGNTGELFF. The CDR3 DNA follows: TGTGCCAGCAGCTTGAGACAGGGGGGTAACACCGGGGAGCTGTTTTTT.

The gene calls are TRBV14 and TRBJ2-1, with 12 nucleotides matching TRBD2. This CDR3 has 16 amino acids. From germline, CDR1 is SGHDN and CDR2 FVKESK. J lost 9 bases, V lost 3 bases, and 9 bases had no gene match. This CDR3 reads CASSHQTSGRLGEQFF. The CDR3 bases are TGTGCCAGCAGCCACCAGACTAGCGGGAGATTAGGTGAGCAGTTCTTC.

This clone was picked up a small number of times. This chain links TRBV5-4 with TRBJ1-1, with unresolved D. The CDR3 is made up of 13 amino acids. V gave up 0 bases and J gave up 1 base, with 4 bases separating them. Germline CDR1 is SGHNT and CDR2 is YYREEE (reference sequence). The CDR3 is CASSLAGNTEAFF. The CDR3 coding sequence is TGTGCCAGCAGCTTGGCAGGGAACACTGAAGCTTTCTTT.

The genes are TRBV2 and TRBJ1-1; TRBD1 matches 8 bases. Germline-derived CDR1 and CDR2 are SNHLY and FYNNEI. Trimming at V came to 6 bases and at J to 6 bases, leaving 6 bases not matched to a gene. This CDR3 spans 13 amino acids. The DNA for the CDR3 is TGTGCCAGCAGCGGACAGGGAGGGGCTGAAGCTTTCTTT. Translating gives CASSGQGGAEAFF.

This chain joins TRBV27 and TRBJ2-5; 10 bases agree with TRBD2. The CDR3 covers 14 residues. Germline V gene lookup returns CDR1 MNHEY and CDR2 SMNVEV (reference sequence). V dropped 5 bases and J dropped 4; count of bases not matched to a gene: 4. The CDR3 sequence: CASSKLAGRETQYF. As DNA, the CDR3 is TGTGCCAGCAGTAAACTAGCGGGACGAGAGACCCAGTACTTC.

A single count supports this clone. The chain employs TRBV2 and TRBJ1-1; 7 bases fit TRBD1. The CDR3 totals 14 residues. The germline gives CDR1 SNHLY, CDR2 FYNNEI. The ends lost 0 bases at V and 5 bases at J; junction bases unmatched: 3. CDR3 in amino acids: CASSEAHRGTEAFF. CDR3 DNA: TGTGCCAGCAGTGAAGCCCACAGGGGAACTGAAGCTTTCTTT.

The rearrangement links TRBV12-3 or TRBV12-4 to TRBJ1-1; no firm D call. The V end lost 4 bases, the J end lost 4 bases, and 10 bases lay between the germline ends. The CDR3 sequence is 13 residues long. The CDR3: CASSSGGVTEAFF. The CDR3 region has the DNA TGTGCCAGCAGTTCGGGAGGAGTCACTGAAGCTTTCTTT.

CDR3 sequence: CASRDSRSSPLHF. The CDR3 DNA follows: TGTGCCAGCAGGGACAGTCGAAGCTCACCCCTCCACTTT. This chain uses TRBV2 with TRBJ1-6; D perhaps matches TRBD1 (6 bases). V was pared by 6 bases and J by 10 bases, with 13 bases between. The CDR3 has 13 amino acids. Germline loops: CDR1 SNHLY, CDR2 FYNNEI.

This clone has only a few counts. V usage is TRBV12-5 and J usage is TRBJ2-7; 9 bases fit TRBD2. The germline gives CDR1 LGHNT, CDR2 FRNRAP. There are 17 residues in the CDR3. Losses at the gene ends were 0 bases for V and 0 bases for J; bases not matched to a gene: 6. CDR3 sequence (DNA): TGTGCTAGTGGTTTGGTAGGAACTAGCGGGCACTCCTACGAGCAGTACTTC. As protein: CASGLVGTSGHSYEQYF.

Worth noting for this clone: The sample contains more than one DNA sequence encoding this CDR3. The chain joins TRBV7-8 to TRBJ1-1; D unresolved. V lost 1 base and J lost 0, with 6 bases in between. The CDR3 runs 14 residues. Germline values: CDR1 SGHVS, CDR2 FQNEAQ. CDR3 sequence reads: CASSLDSMNTEAFF. CDR3 DNA: TGTGCCAGCAGCTTAGACAGCATGAACACTGAAGCTTTCTTT.

This rearrangement joins TRBV5-6 to TRBJ1-1, with TRBD1 identical over 10 bases. V gave up 4 bases and J gave up 4 bases; unmatched junction bases: 7. This CDR3 has 15 residues. Germline V gene sequence: CDR1 SGHDT, CDR2 YYEEEE. Written as DNA, the CDR3 is TGTGCCAGCAGCCACGGACAGGGGGTTTTCACTGAAGCTTTCTTT. Translation: CASSHGQGVFTEAFF.

The J gene is TRBJ2-5, the V gene TRBV28; 9 positions match TRBD1. The CDR3 length is 15 residues. Per germline, CDR1 MDHEN and CDR2 SYDVKM. V was pared by 6 bases and J by 10 bases, with 15 bases of the junction left unmatched. Here the CDR3 DNA reads TGTGCCAGCAGCTCAGCCGGGACAGGGTCCCAGGACCAGTACTTC. It translates to CASSSAGTGSQDQYF.

The gene calls are TRBV28 and TRBJ1-2, with D maybe TRBD1 (5 bases). CDR1 and CDR2 from the germline V gene are MDHEN and SYDVKM. V lost 7 bases and J lost 4, with 16 bases in between. The CDR3 length is 14 residues. This CDR3 reads CASISGLSLYGYTF. The CDR3 nucleotides read TGTGCCAGCATTTCGGGACTCAGCCTCTATGGCTACACCTTC.

This clone occurred a few times. V gene TRBV28 combines with J gene TRBJ2-3; 12 positions match TRBD2. After removal of 4 bases from V and 5 bases from J, the junction contained 7 bases not matched to a gene. The V gene's germline CDR1 is MDHEN and CDR2 SYDVKM. CDR3 size: 16 residues. CDR3 DNA sequence: TGTGCCAGCAGTTCACCTAGCGGGGGGGCCTTAGATACGCAGTATTTT. This encodes CASSSPSGGALDTQYF. The whole variable domain, filled in from reference TRBV28 and TRBJ2-3, reads DVKVTQSSRYLVKRTGEKVFLECVQDMDHENMFWYRQDPGLGLRLIYFSYDVKMKEKGDIPEGYSVSREKKERFSLILESASTNQTSMYLCASSSPSGGALDTQYFGPGTRLTVL.

The chain carries TRBV2 and TRBJ2-7, with 7 bases lining up with TRBD2. The CDR3 spans 12 residues. Germline values: CDR1 SNHLY, CDR2 FYNNEI. V was clipped by 8 bases and J by 5 bases; unmatched bases: 6. CDR3 in DNA: TGTGCCAGCTCTAGCGGCGTCGACGAGCAGTACTTC. Amino acids: CASSSGVDEQYF.

The chain is built from TRBV29-1 and TRBJ1-1; perhaps TRBD1 as D (5 bases). The CDR3 is 13 residues long. The V end lost 6 bases, the J end lost 1 base, and 12 bases lay between the germline ends. CDR1 SQVTM and CDR2 ANQGSEA come from the germline V gene. The chain's CDR3 is CSVKTASNTEAFF. The CDR3 DNA is TGCAGCGTCAAGACAGCTTCGAACACTGAAGCTTTCTTT.

The rearrangement links TRBV18 to TRBJ1-1, with a weak D call TRBD1 (5 bases). V was shortened by 9 bases and J by 1 base, with 12 bases between the two germline ends. The CDR3 runs 13 residues. Germline CDR1 is KGHSH and CDR2 is LQKENI. In DNA form, the CDR3 reads TGTGCCAGTAACCACGGGGGGAACACTGAAGCTTTCTTT. Its translation is CASNHGGNTEAFF.